These T cell receptor beta chains were read from a single sample in a study of cytomegalovirus exposure and HLA in healthy donors. Some clones are missing from TCRdb's copy, which holds only in-frame ones; the method was immunoSEQ multiplex PCR. The repertoire holds 100,000 to 150,000 clones, with over 65% as singletons. What was sequenced was PBMCs. The receptors were gathered from a man aged 18 to 30 in good health and CMV-seropositive. Each CDR3 is given with its conserved first and last residue. D genes are given only for firm matches. For some rows the clone size is stated as once, few or many, or as a class when expanded; others skip it.

v_gene	abundance	j_gene	d_gene	CDR3nt	CDR3aa
TRBV5-6	.	TRBJ1-1	.	TGTGCCAGCAGCTATGGACTGGGTGACACTGAAGCTTTCTTT	CASSYGLGDTEAFF
TRBV4-1	once	TRBJ2-7	.	TGCGCCAGCAGCCAAGATCCCCTCCAAGGAGGGTACCACGAGCAGTACTTC	CASSQDPLQGGYHEQYF
TRBV7-9	few	TRBJ1-1	.	TGTGCCAGCAGCTCAGGGGTAACAGGGGAAGCTTTCTTT	CASSSGVTGEAFF
TRBV29-1	.	TRBJ2-7	.	TGCAGCGTAGGCCTACAGGGTATCGAGCAGTACTTC	CSVGLQGIEQYF
TRBV2	.	TRBJ2-1	.	TGTGCCAGCAAGAGGGGGGGCGGGAGTCATGAGCAATTCTTC	CASKRGGGSHEQFF
TRBV2	.	TRBJ2-7	TRBD2	TGTGCCAGCAGGCGGACTAGCGGGGCCCCCTACGAGCAGTACTTC	CASRRTSGAPYEQYF
TRBV7-9	.	TRBJ2-3	.	TGTGCCAGCAGCTTTACGACGGGAACTATTAGCACAGATACGCAGTATTTT	CASSFTTGTISTDTQYF
TRBV19	.	TRBJ1-1	TRBD1	TGTGCCAGTAGGGGACAGGGGGCAAACACTGAAGCTTTCTTT	CASRGQGANTEAFF
TRBV19	.	TRBJ2-1	.	TGTGCCAGTAGTACCGCGACAGCTTATGAGCAGTTCTTC	CASSTATAYEQFF
TRBV15	.	TRBJ2-2	.	TGTGCCACCAGCAGAGACCCGGAGACCGGGGAGCTGTTTTTT	CATSRDPETGELFF
TRBV7-8	.	TRBJ1-1	.	TGTGCCAGCAGCTTAGTCCCGGGACACATGAACACTGAAGCTTTCTTT	CASSLVPGHMNTEAFF
TRBV9	once	TRBJ2-1	.	TGTGCCAGCAGCGTACAACGGGGGATTTACAATGAGCAGTTCTTC	CASSVQRGIYNEQFF
TRBV30	.	TRBJ2-1	TRBD2	TGTGCCTGGGGAGCGGGGGGGCCGAATGAGCAGTTCTTC	CAWGAGGPNEQFF
TRBV10-1	few	TRBJ1-2	.	TGCGCCAGCAGTGAGTCAGGGGGCTATGGCTACACCTTC	CASSESGGYGYTF
TRBV5-6	.	TRBJ1-3	.	TGTGCCAGCACCATAGGGAGCTCTGGAAACACCATATATTTT	CASTIGSSGNTIYF
TRBV4-1	.	TRBJ2-1	.	TGCGCCAGCAGCCAAGAACGGGAATTAGGTGATGAGCAGTTCTTC	CASSQERELGDEQFF
TRBV6-5	once	TRBJ2-7	TRBD1	TGTGCCAGCAGTTACTCGGGACAGAATTCCATCGAGCAGTACTTC	CASSYSGQNSIEQYF
TRBV9	.	TRBJ1-3	.	TGTGCCAGCAGCGTAGATGGCCAGGCGGGTGGAAACACCATATATTTT	CASSVDGQAGGNTIYF
TRBV9	.	TRBJ2-5	.	TGTGCCAGCAGCGTAGCCCCTATTGTGAGCGAGACCCAGTACTTC	CASSVAPIVSETQYF
TRBV29-1	.	TRBJ1-1	TRBD1	TGCAGCGGGAGGGTAAGGAAGGCAGGGGGGATTTTTTTGATGAACACTGAAGCTTTCTTT	CSGRVRKAGGIFLMNTEAFF
TRBV13	.	TRBJ1-1	TRBD1	TGTGCCAGCAGCTTCCCTCAGGGGGTAGACACTGAAGCTTTCTTT	CASSFPQGVDTEAFF
TRBV6-5	.	TRBJ1-2	TRBD1	TGTGCCAGCAGTTTACGACAGGGTAGAAACTATGGCTACACCTTC	CASSLRQGRNYGYTF
TRBV4-1	.	TRBJ1-6	.	TGCGCCAGCAGCCAGATCCGGGGTGGGAATTCACCCCTCCACTTT	CASSQIRGGNSPLHF
TRBV6-1	.	TRBJ1-2	.	TGTGCCAGCAGTGAAGGGCCTTGGACAGATTTTTTCTACACCTTC	CASSEGPWTDFFYTF
TRBV2	.	TRBJ1-2	.	TGTGCCAGCAGCCCGTGGAGGGGAGGGGATGGCTACACCTTC	CASSPWRGGDGYTF
TRBV5-4	.	TRBJ1-2	TRBD1	TGTGCCAGCAGCTTACGGGACAGGGACTATGGCTACACCTTC	CASSLRDRDYGYTF
TRBV9	.	TRBJ2-7	TRBD1	TGTGCCAGCAGCACAAACGACAGGGCCCACGAGCAGTACTTC	CASSTNDRAHEQYF
TRBV19	.	TRBJ1-1	.	.	CASTSDRGTEAFF
TRBV29-1	.	TRBJ2-7	TRBD2	TGCAGCGTTGCCGGGGGGGCCTACGAGCAGTACTTC	CSVAGGAYEQYF
TRBV4-2	.	TRBJ2-3	TRBD2	TGTGCCAGCAGCCAAGATCTGGGTAGCGGGGCAGATACGCAGTATTTT	CASSQDLGSGADTQYF
TRBV4-1	few	TRBJ2-7	.	TGCGCCAGCAGCCAAGTCCTGTCCGTAACAGGCCCTAGGCTCTACGAGCAGTACTTC	CASSQVLSVTGPRLYEQYF
TRBV29-1	.	TRBJ1-1	TRBD1	TGCAGCGTTCACCGGACAGGGGTTGAGGGCACTGAAGCTTTCTTT	CSVHRTGVEGTEAFF
TRBV9	.	TRBJ2-2	.	TGTGCCAGCAGCGGAGGGTCAACCGGGGAGCTGTTTTTT	CASSGGSTGELFF
TRBV5-8	.	TRBJ2-7	TRBD1	TGTGCCAGCAGCTGGCGACAGGGACCCTACGAGCAGTACTTC	CASSWRQGPYEQYF
TRBV27	.	TRBJ1-5	.	TGTGCCAGCAGCCTAGGAGGGACCAATGAACCCCAGCATTTT	CASSLGGTNEPQHF
TRBV7-2	.	TRBJ2-5	.	TGTGCCAGCAGCTTAGGAACGGCGAGGGGGGGGGAAGAGACCCAGTACTTC	CASSLGTARGGEETQYF
TRBV19	.	TRBJ1-2	.	TGTGCCAGTAGTTCCCTTGAATCTAGTGGAGGCTACACCTTC	CASSSLESSGGYTF
TRBV6-5	few	TRBJ1-5	.	TGTGCCAGCAGTCCAAATACAAACCAGCCCCAGCATTTT	CASSPNTNQPQHF
TRBV6-4	.	TRBJ2-1	TRBD1	TGTGCCAGCAGTGAACAGGGGAGCAATGAGCAGTTCTTC	CASSEQGSNEQFF
TRBV30	few	TRBJ1-1	.	TGTGCCTGGAGATTCTCCCGACAGGTGCACACTGAAGCTTTCTTT	CAWRFSRQVHTEAFF
TRBV6-1	.	TRBJ2-5	.	TGTGCCAACCGAGAATTTGGCGGGCGCCAAGAGACCCAGTACTTC	CANREFGGRQETQYF
TRBV4-1	.	TRBJ1-5	.	TGCGCCAGCAGCCCTACCGGGACAAGGGATAATCAGCCCCAGCATTTT	CASSPTGTRDNQPQHF
TRBV7-6	.	TRBJ1-1	TRBD1	TGTGCCAGCAGCTTAGGACAGGGGATTTTCATGAACACTGAAGATTTCTTT	CASSLGQGIFMNTEDFF
TRBV5-1	few	TRBJ2-7	TRBD1	TGCGCCAGCAGCTCCGGGACAGGCTCCTACGAGCAGTACTTC	CASSSGTGSYEQYF
TRBV6-1	.	TRBJ2-5	.	TGTGCCAGCAGTGAAATCAGTAAGGAGACCCAGTACTTC	CASSEISKETQYF
TRBV2	.	TRBJ1-2	.	TGTGCCAGCAGTCCGACACAAAACTATGGCTACACCTTC	CASSPTQNYGYTF
TRBV28	.	TRBJ1-1	.	TGTGCCAGCAGTCCCGCGGACTCCTTGAACACTGAAGCTTTCTTT	CASSPADSLNTEAFF
TRBV10-3	.	TRBJ2-3	.	TGTGCCATCACCTCAGGGGCCCCTAGCACAGATACGCAGTATTTT	CAITSGAPSTDTQYF
TRBV11-2	.	TRBJ2-3	TRBD2	TGTGCCAGCACTCTAGGGGCGGGGGGGTACACAGATACGCAGTATTTT	CASTLGAGGYTDTQYF
TRBV30	.	TRBJ1-5	TRBD1	TGTGCCTGGGCCCGGGACAGTAATCAGCCCCAGCATTTT	CAWARDSNQPQHF
TRBV19	.	TRBJ2-2	.	TGTGCCAGTACAGGGGCCGGAATGAACACCGGGGAGCTGTTTTTT	CASTGAGMNTGELFF
TRBV2	.	TRBJ2-2	TRBD2	TGTGCCAGCAGGACTAGCGGCACCGGGGAGCTGTTTTTT	CASRTSGTGELFF
TRBV29-1	.	TRBJ2-1	TRBD2	TGCAGCGTAGCGGGGCCGTCCGGGGAGCAGTTCTTC	CSVAGPSGEQFF
TRBV29-1	.	TRBJ1-5	.	TGCAGCGTTGAATGGGCAGGATTAAGCAATCAGCCCCAGCATTTT	CSVEWAGLSNQPQHF
TRBV19	once	TRBJ1-2	.	TGTGCCAGTAGTATTTACGCAGGGAATGATGGCTACACCTTC	CASSIYAGNDGYTF
TRBV2	.	TRBJ2-5	.	TGTGCCAGCAGTGAAGCCTACAGGGTGATTGAGACCCAGTACTTC	CASSEAYRVIETQYF
TRBV7-6	.	TRBJ1-6	TRBD1	TGTGCCAGCAGCACAGAGGGACAGGGAACACCCCTCCACTTT	CASSTEGQGTPLHF